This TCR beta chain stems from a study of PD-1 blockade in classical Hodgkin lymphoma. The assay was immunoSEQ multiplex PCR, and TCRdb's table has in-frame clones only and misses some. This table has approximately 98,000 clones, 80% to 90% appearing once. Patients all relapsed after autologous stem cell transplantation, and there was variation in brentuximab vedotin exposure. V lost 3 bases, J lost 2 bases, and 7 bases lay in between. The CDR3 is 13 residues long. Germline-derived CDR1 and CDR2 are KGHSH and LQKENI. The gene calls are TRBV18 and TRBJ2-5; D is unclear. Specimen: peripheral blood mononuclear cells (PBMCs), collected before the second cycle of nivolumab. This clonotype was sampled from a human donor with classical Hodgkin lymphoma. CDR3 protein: CASSPPPQETQYF. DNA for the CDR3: TGTGCCAGCTCACCTCCCCCACAAGAGACCCAGTACTTC. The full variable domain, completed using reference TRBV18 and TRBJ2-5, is NAGVMQNPRHLVRRRGQEARLRCSPMKGHSHVYWYRQLPEEGLKFMVYLQKENIIDESGMPKERFSAEFPKEGPSILRIQQVVRGDSAAYFCASSPPPQETQYFGPGTRLLVL.